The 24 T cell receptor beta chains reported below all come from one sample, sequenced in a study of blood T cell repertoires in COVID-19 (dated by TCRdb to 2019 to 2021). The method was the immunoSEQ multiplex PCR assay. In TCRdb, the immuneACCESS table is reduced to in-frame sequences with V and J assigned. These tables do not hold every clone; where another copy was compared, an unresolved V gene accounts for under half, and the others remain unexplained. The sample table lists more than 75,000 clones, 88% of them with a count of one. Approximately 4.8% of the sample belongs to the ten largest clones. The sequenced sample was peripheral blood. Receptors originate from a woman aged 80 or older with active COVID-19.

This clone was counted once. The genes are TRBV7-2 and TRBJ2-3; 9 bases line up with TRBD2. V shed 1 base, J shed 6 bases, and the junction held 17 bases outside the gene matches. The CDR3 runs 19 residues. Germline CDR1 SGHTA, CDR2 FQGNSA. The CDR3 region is CASSLVQFRSAGGPDTQYF. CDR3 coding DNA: TGTGCCAGCAGCTTAGTGCAGTTTCGTTCCGCGGGAGGGCCGGATACGCAGTATTTT.

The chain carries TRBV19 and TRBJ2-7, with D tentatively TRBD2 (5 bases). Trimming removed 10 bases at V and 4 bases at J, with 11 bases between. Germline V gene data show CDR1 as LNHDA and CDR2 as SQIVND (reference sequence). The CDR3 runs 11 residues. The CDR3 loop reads CATTRGYEQYF. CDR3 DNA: TGTGCCACTACGCGCGGGTACGAGCAGTACTTC.

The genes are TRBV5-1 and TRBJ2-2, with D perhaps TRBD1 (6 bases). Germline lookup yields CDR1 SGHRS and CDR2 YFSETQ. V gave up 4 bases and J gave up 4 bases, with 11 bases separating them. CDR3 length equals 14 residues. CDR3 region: CASSDTGSTGELFF. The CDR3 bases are TGCGCCAGCAGCGATACAGGGTCCACCGGGGAGCTGTTTTTT.

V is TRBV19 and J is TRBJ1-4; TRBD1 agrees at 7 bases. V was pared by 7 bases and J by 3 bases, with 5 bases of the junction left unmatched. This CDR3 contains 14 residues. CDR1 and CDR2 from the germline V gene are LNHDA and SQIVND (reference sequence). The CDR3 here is CASKTQGANEKLFF. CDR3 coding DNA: TGTGCCAGTAAGACGCAGGGGGCTAATGAAAAACTGTTTTTT.

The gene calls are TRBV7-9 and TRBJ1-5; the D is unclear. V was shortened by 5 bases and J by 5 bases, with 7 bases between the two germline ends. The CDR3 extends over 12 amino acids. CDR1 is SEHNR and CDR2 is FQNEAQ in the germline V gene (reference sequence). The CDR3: CASSKEDQPQHF. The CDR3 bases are TGTGCCAGCAGCAAGGAGGATCAGCCCCAGCATTTT.

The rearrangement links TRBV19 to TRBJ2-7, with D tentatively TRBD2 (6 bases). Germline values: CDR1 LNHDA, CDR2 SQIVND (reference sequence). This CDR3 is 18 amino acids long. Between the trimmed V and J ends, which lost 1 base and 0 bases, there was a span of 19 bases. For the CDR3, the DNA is TGTGCCAGTAGTATAGTGTCGGGTCGGCGGGGTATCTCCTACGAGCAGTACTTC. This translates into CASSIVSGRRGISYEQYF.

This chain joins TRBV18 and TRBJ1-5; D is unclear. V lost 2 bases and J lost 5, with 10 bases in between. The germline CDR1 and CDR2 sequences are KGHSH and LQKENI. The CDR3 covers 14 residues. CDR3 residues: CASSPGQRDQPQHF. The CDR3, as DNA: TGTGCCAGCTCACCAGGGCAGAGGGATCAGCCCCAGCATTTT.

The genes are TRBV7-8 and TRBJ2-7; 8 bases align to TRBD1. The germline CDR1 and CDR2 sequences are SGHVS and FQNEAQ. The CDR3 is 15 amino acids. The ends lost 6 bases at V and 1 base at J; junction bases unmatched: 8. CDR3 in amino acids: CASSWTGSFSYEQYF. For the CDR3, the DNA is TGTGCCAGCAGTTGGACAGGGTCTTTTTCCTACGAGCAGTACTTC.

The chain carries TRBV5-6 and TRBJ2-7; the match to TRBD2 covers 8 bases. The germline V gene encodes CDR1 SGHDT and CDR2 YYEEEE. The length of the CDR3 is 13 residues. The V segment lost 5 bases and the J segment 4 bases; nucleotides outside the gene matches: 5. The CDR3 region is CASRRAGVYEQYF. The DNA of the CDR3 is TGTGCCAGCAGGAGAGCGGGGGTTTACGAGCAGTACTTC.

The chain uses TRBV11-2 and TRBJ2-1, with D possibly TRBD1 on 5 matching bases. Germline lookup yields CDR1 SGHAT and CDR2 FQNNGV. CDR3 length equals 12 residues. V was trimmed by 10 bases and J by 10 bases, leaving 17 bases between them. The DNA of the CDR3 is TGTGCCACCCAGGGCCGAGGTGTAGAGCAGTTCTTC. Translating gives CATQGRGVEQFF.

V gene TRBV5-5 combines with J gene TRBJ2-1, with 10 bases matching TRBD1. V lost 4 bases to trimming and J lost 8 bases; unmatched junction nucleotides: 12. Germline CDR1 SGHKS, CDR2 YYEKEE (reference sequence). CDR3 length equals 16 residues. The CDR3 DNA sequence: TGTGCCAGCAGCCAAACCGGGACAGGGGCGGTCTATGAGCAGTTCTTC. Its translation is CASSQTGTGAVYEQFF.

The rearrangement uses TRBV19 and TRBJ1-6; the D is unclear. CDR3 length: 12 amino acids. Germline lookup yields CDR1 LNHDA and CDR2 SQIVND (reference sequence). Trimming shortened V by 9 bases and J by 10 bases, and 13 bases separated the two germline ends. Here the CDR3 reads CASITEQSPLHF. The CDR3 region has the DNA TGTGCCAGCATAACGGAGCAGTCACCCCTCCACTTT. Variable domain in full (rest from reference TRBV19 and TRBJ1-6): DGGITQSPKYLFRKEGQNVTLSCEQNLNHDAMYWYRQDPGQGLRLIYYSQIVNDFQKGDIAEGYSVSREKKESFPLTVTSAQKNPTAFYLCASITEQSPLHFGNGTRLTVT.

The CDR3: CASSQTGRGTEAFF. The CDR3 nucleotides read TGCGCCAGCAGCCAGACAGGGCGTGGGACTGAAGCTTTCTTT. The V and J genes are TRBV4-3 and TRBJ1-1; TRBD1 matches at 7 bases. Germline CDR1 reads LGHNA; CDR2 reads YSLEER. With 3 bases clipped from V and 5 bases from J, the junction kept 6 bases outside the gene matches. This CDR3 contains 14 residues.

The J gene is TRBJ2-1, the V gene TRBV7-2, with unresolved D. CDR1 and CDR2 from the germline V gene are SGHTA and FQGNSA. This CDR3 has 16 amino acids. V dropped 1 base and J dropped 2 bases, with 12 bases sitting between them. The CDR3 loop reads CASSLGLASPYNEQFF. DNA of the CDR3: TGTGCCAGCAGCTTAGGCCTCGCGTCCCCCTACAATGAGCAGTTCTTC.

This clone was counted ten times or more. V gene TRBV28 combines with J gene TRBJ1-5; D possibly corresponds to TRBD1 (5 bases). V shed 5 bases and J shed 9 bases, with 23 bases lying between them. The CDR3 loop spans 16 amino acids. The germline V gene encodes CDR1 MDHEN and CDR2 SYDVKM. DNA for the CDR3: TGTGCCAGCAGTCCCCCCTTGGGCGGCGGGGGGGGGCCCCAGCATTTT. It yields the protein CASSPPLGGGGGPQHF.

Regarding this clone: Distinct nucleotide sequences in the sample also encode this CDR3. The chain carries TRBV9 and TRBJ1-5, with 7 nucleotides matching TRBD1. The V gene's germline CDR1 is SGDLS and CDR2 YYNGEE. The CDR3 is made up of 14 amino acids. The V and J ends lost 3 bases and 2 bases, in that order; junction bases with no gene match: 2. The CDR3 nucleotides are TGTGCCAGCAGCGCTGGACAGGGCAATCAGCCCCAGCATTTT. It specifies CASSAGQGNQPQHF.

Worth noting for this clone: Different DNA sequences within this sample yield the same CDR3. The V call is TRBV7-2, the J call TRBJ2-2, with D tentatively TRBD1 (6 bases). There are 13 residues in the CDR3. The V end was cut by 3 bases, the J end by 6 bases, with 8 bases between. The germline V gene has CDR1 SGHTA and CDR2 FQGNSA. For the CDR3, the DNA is TGTGCCAGCAGCTTGGCAGGGGCCGGGGAGCTGTTTTTT. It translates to CASSLAGAGELFF.

CDR3 DNA: TGTGCCACCAGTGAGGGGGTTACTAGCGGGGCGGCAGATACGCAGTATTTT. Protein sequence: CATSEGVTSGAADTQYF. The chain combines TRBV24-1 with TRBJ2-3, with 10 bases that match TRBD2. From germline, CDR1 is KGHDR and CDR2 SFDVKD. The CDR3 has 17 amino acids. V shed 4 bases, J shed 4 bases, and the junction held 10 bases outside the gene matches.

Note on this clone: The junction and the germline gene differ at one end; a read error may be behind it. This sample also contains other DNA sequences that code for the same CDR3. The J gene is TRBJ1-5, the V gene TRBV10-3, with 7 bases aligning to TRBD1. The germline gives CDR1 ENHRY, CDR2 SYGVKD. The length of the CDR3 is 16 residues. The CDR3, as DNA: TGTGCCATCAGTGAGATGGGACAGTCCAGCAACCAGCCCCAGCATTTT. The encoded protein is CAISEMGQSSNQPQHF.

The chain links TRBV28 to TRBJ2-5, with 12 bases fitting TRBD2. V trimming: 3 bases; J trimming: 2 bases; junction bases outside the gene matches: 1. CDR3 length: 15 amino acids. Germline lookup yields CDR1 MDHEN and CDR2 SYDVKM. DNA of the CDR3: TGTGCCAGCAGTTTTGGACTAGCGGGGCAAGAGACCCAGTACTTC. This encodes CASSFGLAGQETQYF.

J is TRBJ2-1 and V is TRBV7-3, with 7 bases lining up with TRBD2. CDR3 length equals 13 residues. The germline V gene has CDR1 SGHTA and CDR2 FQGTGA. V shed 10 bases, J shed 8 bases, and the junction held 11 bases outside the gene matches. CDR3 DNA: TGTGCCACAGCAAGGCGGGAGCAAGATGAGCAGTTCTTC. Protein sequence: CATARREQDEQFF.

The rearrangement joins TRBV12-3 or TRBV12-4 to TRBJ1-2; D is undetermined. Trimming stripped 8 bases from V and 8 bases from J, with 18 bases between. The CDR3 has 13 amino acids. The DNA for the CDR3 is TGTGCCAGCGGTCACCTTACAGCTGGGGGCTACACCTTC. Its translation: CASGHLTAGGYTF.

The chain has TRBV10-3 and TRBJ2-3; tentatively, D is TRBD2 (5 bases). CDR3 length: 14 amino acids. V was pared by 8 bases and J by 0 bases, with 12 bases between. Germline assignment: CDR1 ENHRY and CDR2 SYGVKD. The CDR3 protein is CAIRRLQSTDTQYF. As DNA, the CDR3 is TGTGCCATCCGACGACTACAGAGCACAGATACGCAGTATTTT.

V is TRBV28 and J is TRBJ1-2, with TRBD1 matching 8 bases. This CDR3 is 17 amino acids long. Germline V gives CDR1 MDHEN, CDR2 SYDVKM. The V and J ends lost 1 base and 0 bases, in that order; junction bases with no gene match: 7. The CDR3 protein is CASSLSRGRHTNYGYTF. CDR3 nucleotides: TGTGCCAGCAGTTTATCCAGGGGGCGACACACTAACTATGGCTACACCTTC.